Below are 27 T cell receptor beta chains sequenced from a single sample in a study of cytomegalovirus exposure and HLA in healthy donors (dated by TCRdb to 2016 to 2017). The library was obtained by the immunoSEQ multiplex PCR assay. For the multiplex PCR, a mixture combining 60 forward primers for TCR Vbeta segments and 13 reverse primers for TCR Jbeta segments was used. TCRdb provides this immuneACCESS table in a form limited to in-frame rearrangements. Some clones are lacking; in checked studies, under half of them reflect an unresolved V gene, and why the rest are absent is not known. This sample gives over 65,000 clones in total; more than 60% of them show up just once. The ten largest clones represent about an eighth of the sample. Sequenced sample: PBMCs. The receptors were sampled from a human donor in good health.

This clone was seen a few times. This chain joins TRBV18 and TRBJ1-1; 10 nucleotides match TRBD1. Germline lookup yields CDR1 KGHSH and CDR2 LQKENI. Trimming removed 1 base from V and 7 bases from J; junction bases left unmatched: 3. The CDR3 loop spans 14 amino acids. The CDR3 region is CASSPRQGAGEAFF. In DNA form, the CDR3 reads TGTGCCAGCTCACCACGACAGGGGGCGGGTGAAGCTTTCTTT.

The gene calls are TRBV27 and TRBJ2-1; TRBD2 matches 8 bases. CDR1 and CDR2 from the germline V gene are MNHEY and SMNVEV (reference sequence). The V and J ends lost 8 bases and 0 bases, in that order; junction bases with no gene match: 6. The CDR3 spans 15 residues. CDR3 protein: CASATGTSSYNEQFF. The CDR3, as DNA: TGTGCCAGCGCTACCGGGACTAGCTCCTACAATGAGCAGTTCTTC.

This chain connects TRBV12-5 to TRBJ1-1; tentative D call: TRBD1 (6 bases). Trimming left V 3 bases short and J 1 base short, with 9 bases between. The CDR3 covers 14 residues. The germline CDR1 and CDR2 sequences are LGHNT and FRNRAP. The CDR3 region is CASGFGRGNTEAFF. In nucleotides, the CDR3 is TGTGCTAGTGGTTTTGGCAGGGGGAACACTGAAGCTTTCTTT.

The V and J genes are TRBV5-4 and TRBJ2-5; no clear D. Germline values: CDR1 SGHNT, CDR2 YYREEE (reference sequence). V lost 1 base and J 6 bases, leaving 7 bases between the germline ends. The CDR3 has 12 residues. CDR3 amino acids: CASSLWPQTQYF. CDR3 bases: TGTGCCAGCAGCTTGTGGCCTCAGACCCAGTACTTC.

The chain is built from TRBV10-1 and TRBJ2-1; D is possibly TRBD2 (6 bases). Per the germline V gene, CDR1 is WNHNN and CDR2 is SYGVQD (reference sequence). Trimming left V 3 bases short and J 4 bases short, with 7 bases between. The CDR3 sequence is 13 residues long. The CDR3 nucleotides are TGCGCCAGCAGTGAAGGGACTTACAATGAGCAGTTCTTC. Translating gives CASSEGTYNEQFF.

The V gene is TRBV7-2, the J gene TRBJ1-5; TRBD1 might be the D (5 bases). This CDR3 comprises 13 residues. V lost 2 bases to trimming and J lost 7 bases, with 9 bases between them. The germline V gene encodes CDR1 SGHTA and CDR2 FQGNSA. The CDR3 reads CASSLRGRQPQHF. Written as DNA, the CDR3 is TGTGCCAGCAGCTTAAGGGGAAGACAGCCCCAGCATTTT.

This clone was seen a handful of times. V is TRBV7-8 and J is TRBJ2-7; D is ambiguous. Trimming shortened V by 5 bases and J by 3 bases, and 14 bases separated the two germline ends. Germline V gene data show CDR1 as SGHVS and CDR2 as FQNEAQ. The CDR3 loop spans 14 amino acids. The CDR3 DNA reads TGTGCCAGCAGCCTCTACCCGTTTCACTACGAGCAGTACTTC. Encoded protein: CASSLYPFHYEQYF.

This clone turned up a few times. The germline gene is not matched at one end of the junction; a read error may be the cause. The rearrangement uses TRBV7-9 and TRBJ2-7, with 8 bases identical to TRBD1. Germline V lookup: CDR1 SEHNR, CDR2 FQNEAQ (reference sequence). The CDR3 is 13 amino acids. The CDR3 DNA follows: TGTTCCAGCAGCCTCGACAGGGGCCACGAGCAGTACTTC. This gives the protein CSSSLDRGHEQYF.

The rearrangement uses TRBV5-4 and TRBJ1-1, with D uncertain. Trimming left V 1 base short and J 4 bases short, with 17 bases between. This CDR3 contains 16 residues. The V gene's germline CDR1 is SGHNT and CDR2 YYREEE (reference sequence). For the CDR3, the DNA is TGTGCCAGCAGCTTGTTTGGCTCTGGAGGTCGCACTGAAGCTTTCTTT. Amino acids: CASSLFGSGGRTEAFF.

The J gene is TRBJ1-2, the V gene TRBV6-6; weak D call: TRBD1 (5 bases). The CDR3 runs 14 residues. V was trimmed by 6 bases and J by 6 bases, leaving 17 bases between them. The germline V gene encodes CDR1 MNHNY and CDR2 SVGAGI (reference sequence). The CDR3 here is CASSSTQGADGYTF. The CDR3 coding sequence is TGTGCCAGCAGCTCTACTCAGGGCGCAGATGGCTACACCTTC.

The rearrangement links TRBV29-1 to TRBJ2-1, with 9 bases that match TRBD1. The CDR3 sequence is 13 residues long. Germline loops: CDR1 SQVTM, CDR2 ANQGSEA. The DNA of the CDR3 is TGCGGGGCCGGGACAGGGTTCAGGGATGAGCAGTTCTTC. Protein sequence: CGAGTGFRDEQFF.

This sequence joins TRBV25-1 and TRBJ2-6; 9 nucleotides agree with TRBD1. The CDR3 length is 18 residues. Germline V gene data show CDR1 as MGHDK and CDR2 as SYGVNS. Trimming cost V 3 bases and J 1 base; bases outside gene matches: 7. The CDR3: CASSEGQGLISGANVLTF. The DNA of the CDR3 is TGTGCCAGCAGTGAGGGACAGGGCTTAATTTCTGGGGCCAACGTCCTGACTTTC. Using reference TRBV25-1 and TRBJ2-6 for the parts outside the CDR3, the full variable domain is EADIYQTPRYLVIGTGKKITLECSQTMGHDKMYWYQQDPGMELHLIHYSYGVNSTEKGDLSSESTVSRIRTEHFPLTLESARPSHTSQYLCASSEGQGLISGANVLTFGAGSRLTVL.

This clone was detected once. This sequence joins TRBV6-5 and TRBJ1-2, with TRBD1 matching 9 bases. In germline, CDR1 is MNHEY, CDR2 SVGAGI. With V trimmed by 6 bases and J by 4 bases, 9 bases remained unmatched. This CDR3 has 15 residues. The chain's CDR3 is CASRPDRGIGYGYTF. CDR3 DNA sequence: TGTGCCAGCAGACCCGACAGGGGGATAGGCTATGGCTACACCTTC.

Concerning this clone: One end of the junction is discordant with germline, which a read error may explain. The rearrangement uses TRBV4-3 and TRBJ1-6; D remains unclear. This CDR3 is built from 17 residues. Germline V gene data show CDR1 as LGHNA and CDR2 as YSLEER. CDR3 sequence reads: CASSQDRGSSYNSPLNF. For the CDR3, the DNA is TGCGCCAGCAGCCAAGATAGAGGGAGCTCCTATAATTCACCCCTCAACTTT.

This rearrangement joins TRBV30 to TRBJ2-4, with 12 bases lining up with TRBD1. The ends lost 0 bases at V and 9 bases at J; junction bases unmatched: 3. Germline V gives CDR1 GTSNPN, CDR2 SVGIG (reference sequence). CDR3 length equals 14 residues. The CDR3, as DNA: TGTGCCTGGAGTGTGGGACAGGGGGCGACCATTCAGTACTTC. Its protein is CAWSVGQGATIQYF.

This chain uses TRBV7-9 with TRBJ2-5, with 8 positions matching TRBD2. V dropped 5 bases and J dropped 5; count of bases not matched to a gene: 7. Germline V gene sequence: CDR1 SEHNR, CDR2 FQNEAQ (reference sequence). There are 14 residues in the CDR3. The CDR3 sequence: CASSPHSGGETQYF. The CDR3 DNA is TGTGCCAGCAGCCCACACTCGGGGGGGGAGACCCAGTACTTC.

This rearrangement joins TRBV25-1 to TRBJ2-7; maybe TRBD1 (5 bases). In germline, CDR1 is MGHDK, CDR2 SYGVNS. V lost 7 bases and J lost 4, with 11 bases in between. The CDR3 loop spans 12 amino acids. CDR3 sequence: CASTSQGYEQYF. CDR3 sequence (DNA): TGTGCCAGCACATCCCAGGGTTACGAGCAGTACTTC.

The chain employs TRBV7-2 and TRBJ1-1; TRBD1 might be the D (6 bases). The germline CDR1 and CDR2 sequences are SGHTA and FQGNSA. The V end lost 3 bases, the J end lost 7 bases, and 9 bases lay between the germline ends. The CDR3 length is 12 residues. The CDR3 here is CASSFSRGEAFF. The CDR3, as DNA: TGTGCCAGCAGCTTTAGCAGGGGTGAAGCTTTCTTT.

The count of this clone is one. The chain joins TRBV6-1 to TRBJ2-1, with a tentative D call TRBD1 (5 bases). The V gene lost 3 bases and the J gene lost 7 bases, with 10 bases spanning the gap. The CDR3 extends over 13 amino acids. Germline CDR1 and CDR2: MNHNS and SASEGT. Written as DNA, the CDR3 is TGTGCCAGCAGTGACTCAGGGTGGAATGAGCAGTTCTTC. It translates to CASSDSGWNEQFF.

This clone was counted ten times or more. This CDR3 reads CASSGQGANNEQFF. CDR3 sequence (DNA): TGCGCCAGCAGTGGCCAGGGGGCAAACAATGAGCAGTTCTTC. V is TRBV5-1 and J is TRBJ2-1, with TRBD1 identical over 8 bases. V dropped 5 bases and J dropped 5; count of bases not matched to a gene: 6. CDR3 length: 14 amino acids. Germline-derived CDR1 and CDR2 are SGHRS and YFSETQ.

CDR3: CASSEGAVAGNQPQHF. DNA for the CDR3: TGTGCCAGCAGTGAAGGCGCGGTTGCGGGAAATCAGCCCCAGCATTTT. This sequence joins TRBV6-1 and TRBJ1-5; D uncertain. The germline CDR1 and CDR2 sequences are MNHNS and SASEGT. V gave up 1 base and J gave up 4 bases, with 14 bases separating them. This CDR3 is built from 16 residues.

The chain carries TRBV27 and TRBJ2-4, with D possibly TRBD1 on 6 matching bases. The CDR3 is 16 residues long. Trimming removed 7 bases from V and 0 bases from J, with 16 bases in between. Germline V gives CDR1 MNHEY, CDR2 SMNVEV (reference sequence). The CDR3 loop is CASMGNRAEAKNIQYF. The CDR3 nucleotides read TGTGCCAGCATGGGAAACAGGGCGGAAGCCAAAAACATTCAGTACTTC.

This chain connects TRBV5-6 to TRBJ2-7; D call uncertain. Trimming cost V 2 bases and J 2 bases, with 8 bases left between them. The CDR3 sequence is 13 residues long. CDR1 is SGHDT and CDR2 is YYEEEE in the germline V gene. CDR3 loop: CASSLWQAYEQYF. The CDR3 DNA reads TGTGCCAGCAGCTTATGGCAGGCCTACGAGCAGTACTTC.

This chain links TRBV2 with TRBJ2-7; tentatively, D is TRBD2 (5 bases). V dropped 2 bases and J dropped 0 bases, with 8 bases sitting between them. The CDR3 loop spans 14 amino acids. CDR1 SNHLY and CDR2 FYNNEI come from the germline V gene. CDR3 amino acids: CASSERTDSYEQYF. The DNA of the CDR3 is TGTGCCAGCAGTGAAAGGACTGACTCCTACGAGCAGTACTTC.

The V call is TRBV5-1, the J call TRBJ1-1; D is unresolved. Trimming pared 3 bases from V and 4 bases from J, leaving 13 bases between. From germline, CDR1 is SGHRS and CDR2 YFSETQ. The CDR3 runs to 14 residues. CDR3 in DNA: TGCGCCAGCAGCTCCCAAACTAAGTTCACTGAAGCTTTCTTT. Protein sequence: CASSSQTKFTEAFF.

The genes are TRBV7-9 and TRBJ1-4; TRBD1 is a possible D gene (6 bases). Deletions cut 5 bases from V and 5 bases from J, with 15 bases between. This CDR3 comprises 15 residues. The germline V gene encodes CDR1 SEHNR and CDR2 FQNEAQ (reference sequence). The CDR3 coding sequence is TGTGCCAGCAGCCCCGCCGAGGGGGGGAATGAAAAACTGTTTTTT. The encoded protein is CASSPAEGGNEKLFF.

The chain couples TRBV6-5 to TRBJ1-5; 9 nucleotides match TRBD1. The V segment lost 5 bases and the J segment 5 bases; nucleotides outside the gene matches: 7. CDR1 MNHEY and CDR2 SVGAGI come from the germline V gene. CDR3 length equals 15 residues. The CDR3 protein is CASSPTGGLDQPQHF. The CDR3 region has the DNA TGTGCCAGCAGTCCCACAGGGGGCCTCGATCAGCCCCAGCATTTT.